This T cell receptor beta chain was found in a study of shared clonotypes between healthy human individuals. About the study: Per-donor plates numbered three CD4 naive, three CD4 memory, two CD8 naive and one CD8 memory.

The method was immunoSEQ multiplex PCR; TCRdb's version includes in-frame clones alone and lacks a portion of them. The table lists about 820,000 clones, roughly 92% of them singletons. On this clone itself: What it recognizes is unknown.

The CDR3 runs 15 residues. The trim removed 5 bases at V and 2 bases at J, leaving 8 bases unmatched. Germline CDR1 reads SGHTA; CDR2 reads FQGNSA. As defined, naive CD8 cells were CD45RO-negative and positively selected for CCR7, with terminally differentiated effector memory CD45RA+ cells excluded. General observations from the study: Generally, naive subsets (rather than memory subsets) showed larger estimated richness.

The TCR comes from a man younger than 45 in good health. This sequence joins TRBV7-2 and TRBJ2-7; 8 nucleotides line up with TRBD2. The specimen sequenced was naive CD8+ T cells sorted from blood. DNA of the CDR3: TGTGCCAGCAGCCCCGCGGCGGGAGGCCCCTACGAGCAGTACTTC. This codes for CASSPAAGGPYEQYF.